These 25 T cell receptor beta chains share one sample of origin, sequenced in a study of metastatic and nonmetastatic thyroid tumors. Via MiXCR, TCRdb re-called the PCR reads. The sample has over 15,000 clones; under 30% are singletons. No patient had received any treatment before thyroid surgery. The sample consisted of tumor tissue. The source of these receptors is a female donor with papillary thyroid cancer or a benign thyroid nodule (not recorded which). Some clones in this sample may be carry-over from other donors' samples.

For this clone: With a much larger clone just one base away, this may be a read error. The rearrangement joins TRBV7-3 to TRBJ2-3; 9 bases are shared with TRBD2. There are 15 residues in the CDR3. CDR1 SGHTA and CDR2 FQGTGA come from the germline V gene. V shed 3 bases, J shed 2 bases, and the junction held 3 bases outside the gene matches. The CDR3 bases are TGTGCCAGCAGCTTGGGACTAGCTATCACAGATACGCAGTATTTT. Encoded protein: CASSLGLAITDTQYF.

V gene TRBV30 combines with J gene TRBJ2-2, with 7 bases aligning to TRBD2. Trimming at V came to 2 bases and at J to 4 bases, leaving 10 bases not matched to a gene. In germline, CDR1 is GTSNPN, CDR2 SVGIG (reference sequence). The CDR3 contains 16 residues. For the CDR3, the DNA is TGTGCCTGGAGTACGGTGAACGGGAGGTTCACCGGGGAGCTGTTTTTT. Protein: CAWSTVNGRFTGELFF.

In the case of this clone: This may stem from a read error, because a much larger clone lies one nucleotide away. Within the sample, other DNA sequences also encode this same CDR3. The V call is TRBV7-9, the J call TRBJ2-5; 9 positions agree with TRBD2. V trimming: 5 bases; J trimming: 2 bases; junction bases outside the gene matches: 12. The CDR3 runs to 17 residues. Germline CDR1 reads SEHNR; CDR2 reads FQNEAQ (reference sequence). Here the CDR3 DNA reads TGTGCCAGCAGCGCCCGCACCCTGACTAGCGGTCAAGAGACCCAGTACTTC. Its translation is CASSARTLTSGQETQYF.

Remarks on this clone: A clone one base away is much larger, so this may be a read error. Different DNA sequences within this sample yield the same CDR3. This sequence joins TRBV20-1 and TRBJ2-3; the D gene is possibly TRBD2 (5 bases). The CDR3 contains 12 residues. CDR1 DFQATT and CDR2 SNEGSKA come from the germline V gene (reference sequence). The CDR3: CSARDSADTQYF. CDR3 nucleotides: TGCAGTGCTAGAGATAGCGCAGATACTCAGTATTTT.

The chain carries TRBV24-1 and TRBJ1-2, with 7 bases that match TRBD1. Germline CDR1 reads KGHDR; CDR2 reads SFDVKD. V dropped 1 base and J dropped 2; count of bases not matched to a gene: 6. This CDR3 has 16 residues. CDR3 in amino acids: CATSDLRQGGNYGYTF. CDR3 DNA: TGTGCCACCAGTGATTTAAGACAGGGCGGAAACTATGGCTACACCTTC.

In this sample, this clone turned up many times. One end of the junction varies from germline; a read error may be responsible. This sequence joins TRBV19 and TRBJ2-2, with D perhaps TRBD1 or TRBD2 (5 bases each). Germline-derived CDR1 and CDR2 are LNHDA and SQIVND (reference sequence). This CDR3 has 13 residues. CDR3 amino acids: CANGAGEDRGAVF. CDR3 in DNA: TGTGCCAATGGGGCCGGAGAGGACCGGGGAGCTGTTTTT. Using reference TRBV19 and TRBJ2-2 for the parts outside the CDR3, the full variable domain is DGGITQSPKYLFRKEGQNVTLSCEQNLNHDAMYWYRQDPGQGLRLIYYSQIVNDFQKGDIAEGYSVSREKKESFPLTVTSAQKNPTAFYLCANGAGEDRGAVFGEGSRLTVL.

This clone was detected many times. It may be a read error: a sequence one base away is much more abundant. The chain links TRBV10-3 to TRBJ2-7; 7 bases fit TRBD1. This CDR3 region has 14 residues. Unmatched junction bases numbered 14, after V lost 10 bases and J lost 5 bases. Germline V CDR1 and CDR2: ENHRY, SYGVKD. The CDR3 DNA is TGTGCCACCGCCTCTTCCGGGACAGCCGACGAGCAGTACTTC. Protein: CATASSGTADEQYF.

This clone was counted at least ten times. Distinct nucleotide sequences in the sample also encode this CDR3. The chain is built from TRBV18 and TRBJ1-4, with TRBD1 as a possible D gene (5 bases). CDR3 size: 13 residues. CDR1 and CDR2 (germline): KGHSH, LQKENI. Between the trimmed V and J ends, which lost 3 bases and 5 bases, there was a span of 7 bases. DNA of the CDR3: TGTGCCAGCTCACCGGGGCCCAATGAAAAACTGTTTTTT. Encoded protein: CASSPGPNEKLFF.

The chain recombines TRBV5-1 with TRBJ1-1, with no clear D. Germline CDR1 and CDR2: SGHRS and YFSETQ. This CDR3 comprises 14 residues. V dropped 3 bases and J dropped 1 base, with 10 bases sitting between them. CDR3 region: CASSYLDGNTEAFF. CDR3 bases: TGCGCCAGCAGCTACCTGGACGGGAACACTGAAGCTTTCTTT.

This chain uses TRBV2 with TRBJ1-2; D is perhaps TRBD1 (5 bases). Germline-derived CDR1 and CDR2 are SNHLY and FYNNEI. This CDR3 has 14 residues. The V and J ends lost 2 bases and 4 bases respectively, with 11 bases between them. CDR3 region: CASSETRQSYGYTF. The CDR3 nucleotides are TGTGCCAGCAGTGAAACACGACAGAGCTATGGCTACACCTTC.

This clone was seen repeatedly, ten times or more. A read error may be the cause here, since a much bigger clone is one base away. The sample contains more than one DNA sequence encoding this CDR3. The chain combines TRBV11-2 with TRBJ2-1; TRBD2 aligns across 9 bases. This CDR3 region has 16 residues. The V gene's germline CDR1 is SGHAT and CDR2 FQNNGV. The chain's CDR3 is CASSRVAGVPYNEQFF. As DNA, the CDR3 is TGTGCCAGCAGCAGGGTAGCGGGAGTACCCTACAATGAGCAGTTCTTT.

To note about this clone: Compared with germline, one end of the junction differs, possibly owing to a read error. This chain uses TRBV6-5 with TRBJ1-5; D may be TRBD1 (6 bases). CDR3 length equals 15 residues. CDR1 and CDR2 (germline): MNHEY, SVGAGI. The CDR3 DNA reads as TGTGCCAGCAGTTACTCAGGGGGAAGCAATCATCCCCAGCATTTT. As protein: CASSYSGGSNHPQHF.

The gene calls are TRBV6-1 and TRBJ2-7; no definite D call. The CDR3 totals 11 residues. Trimming shortened V by 5 bases and J by 4 bases, and 6 bases separated the two germline ends. The germline CDR1 and CDR2 sequences are MNHNS and SASEGT. The CDR3 bases are TGTGCCAGCAGTCAACTGTACGAGCAGTACTTC. It encodes CASSQLYEQYF.

Note on this clone: The same CDR3 is also encoded by other DNA sequences in this sample. CDR3 DNA: TGCAGTGCTAGAGAAAGGGGTGGGGGTAAATACGAGCAGTACTTC. This codes for CSARERGGGKYEQYF. V is TRBV20-1 and J is TRBJ2-7; D may match TRBD1 or TRBD2 (5 bases each). CDR1 DFQATT and CDR2 SNEGSKA come from the germline V gene (reference sequence). The length of the CDR3 is 15 residues. V shed 0 bases and J shed 4 bases, with 16 bases lying between them.

This clone appeared many times. The chain employs TRBV5-5 and TRBJ2-1; TRBD1 or TRBD2 may be the D gene (5 bases each). Germline V gives CDR1 SGHKS, CDR2 YYEKEE (reference sequence). The CDR3 sequence is 13 residues long. Trimming pared 4 bases from V and 8 bases from J, leaving 13 bases between. The chain's CDR3 is CASSRPGDDEQFF. CDR3 in DNA: TGTGCCAGCAGCCGGCCTGGGGACGATGAGCAGTTCTTC.

CDR3 in amino acids: CASSDSAGGADTQYF. DNA of the CDR3: TGTGCCAGCAGTGACTCTGCAGGCGGCGCAGATACGCAGTATTTT. The chain employs TRBV6-4 and TRBJ2-3, with D uncertain. The ends were cut back, 0 bases at V and 4 bases at J, with 11 bases in the middle. This CDR3 region has 15 residues. The germline CDR1 and CDR2 sequences are MRHNA and SNTAGT.

Concerning this clone itself: It may be a read error: a sequence one base away is much more abundant. This chain connects TRBV12-3 or TRBV12-4 to TRBJ1-2; 10 bases align to TRBD1. CDR3 length: 14 residues. The CDR3 protein is CASRETGGGYGHTF. DNA for the CDR3: TGTGCCAGCCGAGAGACAGGGGGCGGGTATGGCCACACCTTC.

This clone was picked up a small number of times. The chain links TRBV24-1 to TRBJ2-7; possibly TRBD1 for D (6 bases). CDR1 is KGHDR and CDR2 is SFDVKD in the germline V gene. V was clipped by 8 bases and J by 3 bases, with 10 bases between them. This CDR3 spans 12 amino acids. The CDR3 coding sequence is TGTGCCACCATGGGACATATCTACGAGCAGTACTTC. Its translation: CATMGHIYEQYF.

The gene calls are TRBV20-1 and TRBJ1-5; a possible D gene is TRBD1 (5 bases). This CDR3 contains 13 residues. Trimming left V 0 bases short and J 4 bases short, with 7 bases between. Germline-derived CDR1 and CDR2 are DFQATT and SNEGSKA (reference sequence). The CDR3 sequence is CSAREEGNQPQHF. DNA of the CDR3: TGCAGTGCTAGAGAAGAGGGGAATCAGCCCCAGCATTTT.

The chain combines TRBV14 with TRBJ1-3, with D perhaps matching TRBD1 (6 bases). Germline lookup yields CDR1 SGHDN and CDR2 FVKESK. CDR3 length equals 15 residues. The ends were cut back, 5 bases at V and 2 bases at J, with 13 bases in the middle. The CDR3 is CASSNPTGPGNTIYF. Here the CDR3 DNA reads TGTGCCAGCAGCAACCCGACAGGCCCTGGAAACACCATATATTTT.

The CDR3 protein is CASSWRVTDTEAFF. CDR3 DNA sequence: TGTGCCAGCAGTTGGAGGGTCACGGACACTGAAGCTTTCTTT. The rearrangement links TRBV28 to TRBJ1-1, with D unresolved. The germline V gene encodes CDR1 MDHEN and CDR2 SYDVKM. V was shortened by 4 bases and J by 3 bases, with 12 bases between the two germline ends. The CDR3 sequence is 14 residues long.

This clone has ten or more counts. The rearrangement links TRBV10-3 to TRBJ1-1; the match to TRBD1 covers 9 bases. The CDR3 contains 15 residues. V was pared by 7 bases and J by 1 base, with 7 bases of the junction left unmatched. Germline CDR1 reads ENHRY; CDR2 reads SYGVKD. In nucleotides, the CDR3 is TGTGCCATCAAAGGGACAGGGCGCTCGAACACTGAAGCTTTCTTT. This codes for CAIKGTGRSNTEAFF.

The rearrangement joins TRBV5-6 to TRBJ2-2, with D possibly TRBD1 on 6 matching bases. Trimming shortened V by 3 bases and J by 6 bases, and 18 bases separated the two germline ends. Per germline, CDR1 SGHDT and CDR2 YYEEEE. This CDR3 comprises 16 residues. DNA of the CDR3: TGTGCCAGCAGCTCTACAGGGTTAAGTCGATCCGGGGAGCTGTTTTTT. Amino acid sequence: CASSSTGLSRSGELFF.

This clone was picked up many times. The CDR3 DNA is TGTGCCAGCAGCTTGGGGGGGTCGGCAAACTATGGCTACACCTTC. This encodes CASSLGGSANYGYTF. The V gene is TRBV11-2, the J gene TRBJ1-2; TRBD1 might be the D (5 bases). CDR3 length: 15 amino acids. Germline loops: CDR1 SGHAT, CDR2 FQNNGV. V was pared by 3 bases and J by 2 bases, with 13 bases between.

This clone qualifies as large (0.1 to 1%). The chain joins TRBV12-3 or TRBV12-4 to TRBJ2-7; 7 bases are a match to TRBD2. The CDR3 has 14 amino acids. J lost 0 bases, V lost 4 bases, and 3 bases had no gene match. The DNA for the CDR3 is TGTGCCAGCAGTTGGACGGGGGGCTCCTACGAGCAGTACTTC. It yields the protein CASSWTGGSYEQYF.